There are a few counts of the clone carrying this TCR beta chain. Its antigen remains unknown. Germline CDR1 SGDLS, CDR2 YYNGEE. The CDR3 consists of 15 residues. Trimming left V 4 bases short and J 9 bases short, with 20 bases between. TCRbeta library preparation incorporated unique molecular identifiers. TCRdb fed the PCR reads into MiXCR, producing one record per CDR3 protein. The sample holds about 460,000 distinct CDR3 sequences, roughly 11% seen once. The data belong to a study of T-cell reconstitution after alpha-beta-depleted transplantation in children. Regarding the study as a whole: Alpha-beta T cells present about two months after transplant were reported to originate from several hundred expanded graft clones. Newly made T cells mostly supplied T-cell counts and diversity one year after transplant.

The chain combines TRBV9 with TRBJ2-1, with D perhaps being TRBD1 or TRBD2 (5 bases each). Specimen: PBMCs, mostly from graft donor cells, collected 180 days after TCRalphabeta/CD19-depleted stem cell transplant. This clonotype was obtained from a female patient under 10 years old who had a stem cell transplant for aplastic anemia, so the T cells may come from the graft donor. The CDR3 coding sequence is TGTGCCAGCAGCACAGAGGGGAACCTCGCGATTGAGCAGTTCTTC. This translates into CASSTEGNLAIEQFF.